This TCR beta chain was profiled in a study of cytomegalovirus exposure and HLA in healthy donors. Across the whole study: In a later analysis, the 100 to 150 validation repertoires were reported to have used the same platform as the 600 to 700 first-cohort repertoires. Overall study findings and caveats: In vitro assays verified that three CMV-associated chains recognized CMV antigens specifically. Cytomegalovirus status was reportedly diagnosed by the classifier with high specificity and sensitivity.

These donors were members of the approximately 110-subject validation cohort, a group separate from the roughly 670-subject first cohort. This clone was detected only once. Antigen unknown. Measured with immunoSEQ multiplex PCR; TCRdb has only the in-frame clones, and not every one. The data show 45,000 or so clones, roughly 93% seen once. The CDR3 covers 16 residues. The V end was cut by 4 bases, the J end by 1 base, with 14 bases between. CDR1 and CDR2 from the germline V gene are GTSNPN and SVGIG (reference sequence). The receptor comes from a woman in her late teens or twenties in good health and CMV-seronegative. Sequenced sample: PBMCs. The rearrangement uses TRBV30 and TRBJ2-6, with D perhaps TRBD1 (6 bases). CDR3 coding DNA: TGTGCCTGGATCCCGCCCAGGGGTTCTGGGGCCAACGTCCTGACTTTC. Its translation: CAWIPPRGSGANVLTF.